The sequence of this T cell receptor (beta chain) was determined in a study of OX40 agonist ivuxolimab in advanced cancers. Looking at the study overall: Ivuxolimab was an agonistic, fully human IgG2 monoclonal antibody directed against OX40 (CD134), a costimulatory receptor. Intravenous ivuxolimab was administered to patients every 2 weeks at six dose levels: 0.01, 0.1, 0.3, 1.5, 3 and 10 mg/kg. Of the approximately 54 dose-escalation patients, hepatocellular carcinoma was present in around 19, melanoma in some 15, renal cell carcinoma in 9 and head and neck cancer in 9. In the dose-escalation cohort, 82.7% of patients were male, and the mean age was approximately 55 years, with a range of about 23 to 85. Prior anti-PD-1, anti-PD-L1 or anti-CTLA-4 therapy was permitted, and checkpoint inhibitors had been received by more than 35% of dose-escalation patients. Partial responses occurred in three dose-escalation patients, of whom one had hepatocellular carcinoma and two had cutaneous melanoma. The purpose of peripheral TCRbeta sequencing was to test whether ivuxolimab changed TCR sequence diversity and led to clonal T-cell expansion. The monotherapy dose-escalation portion (N ≈ 50 patients) of the phase I ivuxolimab trial is reported in the paper.

Study-level results and caveats: Antigen specificity was not determined for the clonally expanded peripheral T cells. At doses from 0.1 to 3.0 mg/kg, clonal expansion was seen in both CD4+ and CD8+ blood T cells between baseline and week 6. In the 0.1-3.0 mg/kg groups, partial responders had among the lowest normalized peripheral clonal expansion, particularly in CD8+ T cells. After ivuxolimab, CD8+ T cells had more expanded clones than CD4+ T cells on average. Low levels of normalized T-cell clonal expansion were also seen in some nonresponding patients.

This clone was seen a handful of times. Its antigen target is currently unknown. Per-base qualities were not stored, and no clone one base away is much larger. For sequencing of the TCRbeta CDR3 region, genomic DNA was extracted from the sorted cells. The immunoSEQ Assay was used to sequence the TCRbeta CDR3 regions. TCRdb stores this immuneACCESS table with in-frame sequences only. Part of the clones is absent; in the studies checked, under half of the shortfall reflects unresolved V genes, and no reason is known for the rest. The sample yields about 46,000 clones; over 75% were counted once. Clones ranked in the top ten supply around 2% of the sample. The trial excluded patients who had a history of autoimmune disease or who were on systemic immunosuppression. Peripheral blood for TCR sequencing was drawn from every dose cohort at baseline, at cycle 4 day 1 and at cycle 7 day 1. Samples were obtained from an open-label, multicenter, first-in-human phase I dose-escalation trial of ivuxolimab. Adults with locally advanced or metastatic head and neck squamous cell, hepatocellular, melanoma or renal cell carcinoma were enrolled in the trial. Before TCR sequencing, CD4+ T cells and CD8+ T cells from peripheral blood were sorted into separate populations.

As encoded in the germline V gene (reference sequence), CDR1 is SGHKS while CDR2 is YYEKEE. Reading from cysteine to phenylalanine, the CDR3 counts 15 amino acids. The kept DNA is CDR3 alone, 45 bases in frame from the first base. Relative to germline, V is 0 bases shorter and J is 8 bases shorter, with 15 bases between their ends. The rearranged segments are TRBV5-5 and TRBJ1-3; the D gene is not confidently resolved. Specimen: CD4+ or CD8+ T cells sorted from blood, collected in a trial of the OX40 agonist ivuxolimab. The origin of this receptor is an adult with an advanced solid tumor such as melanoma, head and neck, liver or kidney cancer. The bases read TGTGCCAGCAGCTTGGCCTTGGTCAGTGTGGACACCATATATTTT. Translated, this is CASSLALVSVDTIYF.